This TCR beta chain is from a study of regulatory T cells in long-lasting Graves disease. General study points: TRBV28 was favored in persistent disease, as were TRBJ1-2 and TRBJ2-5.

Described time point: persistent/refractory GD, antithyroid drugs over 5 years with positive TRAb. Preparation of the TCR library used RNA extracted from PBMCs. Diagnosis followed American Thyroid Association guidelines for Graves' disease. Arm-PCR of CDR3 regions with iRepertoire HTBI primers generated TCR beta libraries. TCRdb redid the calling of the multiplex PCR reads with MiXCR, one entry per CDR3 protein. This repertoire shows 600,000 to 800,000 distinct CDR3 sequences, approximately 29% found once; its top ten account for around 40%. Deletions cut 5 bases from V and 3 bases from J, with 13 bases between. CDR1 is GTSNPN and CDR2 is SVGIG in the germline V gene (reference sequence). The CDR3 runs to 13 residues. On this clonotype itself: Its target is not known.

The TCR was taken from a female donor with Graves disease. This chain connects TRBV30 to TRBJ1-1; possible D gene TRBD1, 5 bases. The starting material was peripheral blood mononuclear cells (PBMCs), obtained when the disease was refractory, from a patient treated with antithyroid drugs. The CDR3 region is CAWSGRGDTEAFF. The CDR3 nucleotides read TGTGCCTGGTCGGGACGAGGGGACACTGAAGCTTTCTTT.